Below, 25 T cell receptor beta chains from the same sample are listed, as sequenced in a study of OX40 agonist ivuxolimab in advanced cancers. Sequenced by immunoSEQ multiplex PCR; TCRdb stores in-frame clones only, minus some. Of about 69,000 clones listed, around 90% are singletons. The starting material was CD4+ or CD8+ T cells sorted from blood, obtained in a trial of the OX40 agonist ivuxolimab. Every receptor here comes from an adult with an advanced solid tumor such as melanoma, head and neck, liver or kidney cancer.

This clone occurred a few times. V gene TRBV28 combines with J gene TRBJ1-2; no reliable D call. The length of the CDR3 is 11 residues. V dropped 4 bases and J dropped 7 bases, with 7 bases sitting between them. CDR1 and CDR2 (germline): MDHEN, SYDVKM. The CDR3 coding sequence is TGTGCCAGCAGTTCGCCCGTTGGCTACACCTTC. Amino acids: CASSSPVGYTF.

The gene calls are TRBV5-6 and TRBJ2-3, with D perhaps matching TRBD2 (7 bases). The germline V gene encodes CDR1 SGHDT and CDR2 YYEEEE. The CDR3 sequence is 16 residues long. Trimming pared 4 bases from V and 0 bases from J, leaving 15 bases between. In nucleotides, the CDR3 is TGTGCCAGCAGCCCGTTCCGGGGGGCTAGCACAGATACGCAGTATTTT. Translated, it gives CASSPFRGASTDTQYF.

The chain joins TRBV5-1 to TRBJ2-2, with 7 bases lining up with TRBD1. V trimming: 0 bases; J trimming: 1 base; junction bases outside the gene matches: 0. The CDR3 contains 15 residues. Germline assignment: CDR1 SGHRS and CDR2 YFSETQ. The CDR3 DNA sequence: TGCGCCAGCAGCTTGGGACAGGGGAACACCGGGGAGCTGTTTTTT. Translating gives CASSLGQGNTGELFF.

The J gene is TRBJ1-2, the V gene TRBV7-9; possibly TRBD1 for D (6 bases). The CDR3 is 11 amino acids. Germline CDR1 reads SEHNR; CDR2 reads FQNEAQ (reference sequence). Trimming shortened V by 4 bases and J by 12 bases, and 12 bases separated the two germline ends. The CDR3 loop reads CASSSSGENTF. The DNA of the CDR3 is TGTGCCAGCAGCTCTTCAGGGGAAAACACCTTC.

The V gene is TRBV6-5, the J gene TRBJ2-5; possible D gene TRBD2, 6 bases. Trimming stripped 5 bases from V and 5 bases from J, with 18 bases between. Germline lookup yields CDR1 MNHEY and CDR2 SVGAGI. There are 15 residues in the CDR3. Here the CDR3 DNA reads TGTGCCAGCAGTCGCCTCGCGGGGAAGGAGGAGACCCAGTACTTC. This encodes CASSRLAGKEETQYF.

The chain joins TRBV28 to TRBJ2-5; TRBD2 agrees at 9 bases. J was trimmed by 5 bases and V by 5 bases; bases with no gene match: 9. The CDR3 is 15 residues long. Per germline, CDR1 MDHEN and CDR2 SYDVKM. The CDR3 region is CASSERGAGGETQYF. The DNA of the CDR3 is TGTGCCAGCAGTGAAAGAGGGGCGGGAGGGGAGACCCAGTACTTC.

The rearrangement uses TRBV7-9 and TRBJ2-7, with 7 bases lining up with TRBD1. The junction had 5 bases not matched to a gene; V was cut back by 4 bases and J by 5 bases. Germline V gene sequence: CDR1 SEHNR, CDR2 FQNEAQ (reference sequence). The CDR3 covers 13 residues. CDR3 loop: CASSSDRQHEQYF. The CDR3 coding sequence is TGTGCCAGCAGCTCGGACAGGCAGCACGAGCAGTACTTC.

The genes are TRBV27 and TRBJ1-1, with a possible D match to TRBD1 (6 bases). The CDR3 is 14 residues long. Deletions cut 5 bases from V and 0 bases from J, with 10 bases between. Germline CDR1 and CDR2: MNHEY and SMNVEV (reference sequence). CDR3 sequence reads: CASSAGQMNTEAFF. Here the CDR3 DNA reads TGTGCCAGCAGTGCAGGACAGATGAACACTGAAGCTTTCTTT.

This chain uses TRBV7-2 with TRBJ1-2; D remains ambiguous. Germline V lookup: CDR1 SGHTA, CDR2 FQGNSA. The CDR3 runs 13 residues. V was pared by 6 bases and J by 1 base, with 9 bases between. CDR3 coding DNA: TGTGCCAGCAGAAATGGACTTAACTATGGCTACACCTTC. Its translation is CASRNGLNYGYTF. The full variable domain, with the rest looked up from reference TRBV7-2 and TRBJ1-2, is GAGVSQSPSNKVTEKGKDVELRCDPISGHTALYWYRQSLGQGLEFLIYFQGNSAPDKSGLPSDRFSAERTGGSVSTLTIQRTQQEDSAVYLCASRNGLNYGYTFGSGTRLTVV.

This clone is a singleton in its sample. The chain couples TRBV10-1 to TRBJ2-1; D not certain. V was trimmed by 2 bases and J by 2 bases, leaving 13 bases between them. Germline CDR1 is WNHNN and CDR2 is SYGVQD (reference sequence). The CDR3 covers 16 residues. The CDR3 loop reads CASSERARVPYNEQFF. Written as DNA, the CDR3 is TGCGCCAGCAGTGAGAGAGCCCGGGTCCCCTACAATGAGCAGTTCTTC.

This clone was recorded once. This chain joins TRBV18 and TRBJ2-5; possibly TRBD2 for D (5 bases). Germline assignment: CDR1 KGHSH and CDR2 LQKENI. The germline V and J ends were trimmed by 3 bases and 5 bases, with 16 bases remaining between them. CDR3 size: 15 residues. CDR3 sequence reads: CASSPRGERVETQYF. CDR3 DNA sequence: TGTGCCAGCTCACCGAGAGGAGAGAGGGTGGAGACCCAGTACTTC.

This chain joins TRBV19 and TRBJ2-4, with 10 bases aligning to TRBD2. The V segment lost 6 bases and the J segment 4 bases; nucleotides outside the gene matches: 9. CDR3 length equals 16 residues. Germline lookup yields CDR1 LNHDA and CDR2 SQIVND (reference sequence). CDR3 loop: CASRKTGTSEKNIQYF. CDR3 coding DNA: TGTGCCAGTAGGAAAACCGGGACTAGCGAGAAAAACATTCAGTACTTC.

DNA of the CDR3: TGTGCCAGCAGTTTATCGGTAGCGGGGGGACGTGAGCAGTTCTTC. Residues: CASSLSVAGGREQFF. The chain recombines TRBV28 with TRBJ2-1, with TRBD2 identical over 10 bases. This CDR3 contains 15 residues. Germline V gene data show CDR1 as MDHEN and CDR2 as SYDVKM. V lost 1 base and J lost 9; bases outside the gene matches: 6.

The CDR3 region has the DNA TGTGCCACCAGCAGAGCCCCAAACTACGAGCAGTACTTC. Protein product: CATSRAPNYEQYF. V is TRBV15 and J is TRBJ2-7; D not certain. The CDR3 sequence is 13 residues long. Trimming shortened V by 1 base and J by 3 bases, and 7 bases separated the two germline ends. Germline CDR1 LNHNV, CDR2 YYDKDF (reference sequence). The whole variable domain, remainder taken from reference TRBV15 and TRBJ2-7, is DAMVIQNPRYQVTQFGKPVTLSCSQTLNHNVMYWYQQKSSQAPKLLFHYYDKDFNNEADTPDNFQSRRPNTSFCFLDIRSPGLGDTAMYLCATSRAPNYEQYFGPGTRLTVT.

The chain has TRBV19 and TRBJ1-1; 8 bases agree with TRBD1. The V segment lost 4 bases and the J segment 4 bases; nucleotides outside the gene matches: 8. The CDR3 loop spans 15 amino acids. CDR1 and CDR2 (germline): LNHDA, SQIVND (reference sequence). The CDR3, as DNA: TGTGCCAGTAGTACCCTCTGGACAGGGAGCACTGAAGCTTTCTTT. Translating gives CASSTLWTGSTEAFF.

This sequence joins TRBV16 and TRBJ1-1, with D hard to call. The CDR3 is made up of 13 amino acids. With 5 bases removed from V and 0 bases from J, the gap between germline ends came to 7 bases. Germline CDR1 reads KGHSY; CDR2 reads FQNENV. Here the CDR3 reads CASSLPLNTEAFF. The CDR3 DNA reads as TGTGCCAGCAGCTTACCCTTGAACACTGAAGCTTTCTTT.

V gene TRBV10-3 combines with J gene TRBJ1-4; no clear D. V was clipped by 3 bases and J by 7 bases, with 3 bases between them. CDR3 size: 11 residues. Per germline, CDR1 ENHRY and CDR2 SYGVKD. CDR3: CAISEGEKLFF. The CDR3 DNA is TGTGCCATCAGTGAAGGTGAAAAACTGTTTTTT.

In its sample, this clone was seen a few times. This chain uses TRBV9 with TRBJ2-3; perhaps TRBD2 as D (6 bases). Germline V lookup: CDR1 SGDLS, CDR2 YYNGEE. V lost 0 bases to trimming and J lost 2 bases, with 16 bases between them. This CDR3 is 17 amino acids long. Here the CDR3 DNA reads TGTGCCAGCAGCGTAGCTGGGGGGAGACCTATCACAGATACGCAGTATTTT. It is translated as CASSVAGGRPITDTQYF.

This clone was counted between two and nine times. The rearrangement joins TRBV30 to TRBJ1-5; 9 bases match TRBD1. CDR3 length: 16 residues. The V gene end was trimmed by 0 bases and the J gene end by 4 bases; junction bases not matched to a gene: 7. The V gene's germline CDR1 is GTSNPN and CDR2 SVGIG (reference sequence). The CDR3 protein is CAWSVIGTGRNQPQHF. DNA for the CDR3: TGTGCCTGGAGTGTAATAGGGACAGGGAGAAATCAGCCCCAGCATTTT.

This chain uses TRBV10-1 with TRBJ2-3; D possibly corresponds to TRBD2 (6 bases). Trimming stripped 5 bases from V and 4 bases from J, with 13 bases between. Germline assignment: CDR1 WNHNN and CDR2 SYGVQD (reference sequence). The CDR3 length is 14 residues. The CDR3 protein is CASSKTSSADTQYF. The CDR3 region has the DNA TGCGCCAGCAGTAAGACTAGTAGCGCAGATACGCAGTATTTT.

The chain uses TRBV28 and TRBJ1-2; TRBD1 might be the D (5 bases). CDR1 and CDR2 from the germline V gene are MDHEN and SYDVKM. V lost 11 bases and J lost 4, with 11 bases in between. This CDR3 region has 11 residues. The CDR3 DNA follows: TGTGCCTGCGGGACCTCCTATGGCTACACCTTC. Its protein product is CACGTSYGYTF.

This rearrangement joins TRBV11-2 to TRBJ2-6; no definite D call. Germline assignment: CDR1 SGHAT and CDR2 FQNNGV. Trimming took 3 bases from V and 1 from J, leaving 1 base between them. The CDR3 is 13 residues long. CDR3 sequence reads: CASSLSGANVLTF. CDR3 DNA sequence: TGTGCCAGCAGCTTGTCTGGGGCCAACGTCCTGACTTTC.

CDR3 sequence (DNA): TGTGCCAGTAGTACAATAGCCGGGACAGGGTCCTACGAGCAGTACTTC. This encodes CASSTIAGTGSYEQYF. This chain joins TRBV19 and TRBJ2-7; 9 bases match TRBD1. With 4 bases clipped from V and 1 base from J, the junction kept 8 bases outside the gene matches. From germline, CDR1 is LNHDA and CDR2 SQIVND (reference sequence). CDR3 size: 16 residues.

The gene calls are TRBV19 and TRBJ2-1, with TRBD2 matching over 7 bases. J gave up 1 base and V 3 bases, and 0 bases lay outside the gene matches. Per germline, CDR1 LNHDA and CDR2 SQIVND (reference sequence). The CDR3 runs to 14 residues. The CDR3 coding sequence is TGTGCCAGTAGTATCGGGGGGTCCTACAATGAGCAGTTCTTC. Protein product: CASSIGGSYNEQFF.

The chain recombines TRBV7-3 with TRBJ2-5, with D uncertain. The CDR3 covers 13 residues. V was trimmed by 2 bases and J by 1 base, leaving 5 bases between them. In germline, CDR1 is SGHTA, CDR2 FQGTGA. Here the CDR3 DNA reads TGTGCCAGCAGCTTAGCCCGCCAAGAGACCCAGTACTTC. This sequence encodes CASSLARQETQYF.